One and the same sample provided the 20 T cell receptor beta chains below, sequenced in a study of T cell repertoires in cytomegalovirus infection. TCRdb re-called the reads with MiXCR, one entry per CDR3 protein. This table has around 210,000 distinct CDR3 sequences, roughly 6.5% appearing once. What was sequenced was PBMCs. These receptor sequences come from a human donor in good health (CMV status not recorded). Some clones in this sample may be carry-over from other donors' samples.

The chain couples TRBV29-1 to TRBJ2-1; tentative D call: TRBD1 (5 bases). Deletions cut 3 bases from V and 7 bases from J, with 16 bases between. This CDR3 is built from 14 residues. Germline V CDR1 and CDR2: SQVTM, ANQGSEA. CDR3 sequence reads: CSVDRAGMRNEQFF. The CDR3 bases are TGCAGCGTTGATAGGGCAGGGATGAGGAATGAGCAGTTCTTC.

V usage is TRBV29-1 and J usage is TRBJ1-1; TRBD1 is a possible D gene (5 bases). This CDR3 region has 13 residues. V shed 7 bases and J shed 2 bases, with 14 bases lying between them. Germline V gene data show CDR1 as SQVTM and CDR2 as ANQGSEA. The CDR3 protein is CSAWWGLNTEAFF. The CDR3 DNA follows: TGCAGCGCCTGGTGGGGACTAAACACTGAAGCTTTCTTT.

This clonotype was counted ten times or more. V and J are TRBV2 and TRBJ2-7; 8 bases match TRBD1. Germline loops: CDR1 SNHLY, CDR2 FYNNEI. The J segment lost 6 bases and the V segment lost 6 bases, leaving 7 bases of the junction unmatched. The CDR3 has 13 residues. CDR3 in amino acids: CASSRDRGGEQYF. The CDR3 bases are TGTGCCAGCAGCCGCGACAGGGGCGGCGAGCAGTACTTC. Based on the CDR3 plus reference TRBV2 and TRBJ2-7, the full variable domain is EPEVTQTPSHQVTQMGQEVILRCVPISNHLYFYWYRQILGQKVEFLVSFYNNEISEKSEIFDDQFSVERPDGSNFTLKIRSTKLEDSAMYFCASSRDRGGEQYFGPGTRLTVT.

This clonotype was detected ten times or more. This chain uses TRBV10-2 with TRBJ2-7; possible D gene TRBD1, 6 bases. The germline gives CDR1 WSHSY, CDR2 SAAADI. V lost 6 bases, J lost 3 bases, and 12 bases lay in between. CDR3 size: 13 residues. CDR3 sequence: CASRQGLGYEQYF. The CDR3 bases are TGCGCCAGCAGACAGGGCCTGGGCTACGAGCAGTACTTC.

This chain connects TRBV15 to TRBJ2-7; 7 bases agree with TRBD1. Germline CDR1 reads LNHNV; CDR2 reads YYDKDF (reference sequence). The CDR3 runs 15 residues. The junction had 9 bases not matched to a gene; V was cut back by 4 bases and J by 3 bases. CDR3 nucleotides: TGTGCCACCAGCACCCCCTACGGACAGGTCTACGAGCAGTACTTC. Its translation: CATSTPYGQVYEQYF. Looking up the rest from reference TRBV15 and TRBJ2-7 gives the full variable domain: DAMVIQNPRYQVTQFGKPVTLSCSQTLNHNVMYWYQQKSSQAPKLLFHYYDKDFNNEADTPDNFQSRRPNTSFCFLDIRSPGLGDTAMYLCATSTPYGQVYEQYFGPGTRLTVT.

This clonotype was recorded a few times. The chain recombines TRBV28 with TRBJ1-1; D is unclear. The CDR3 extends over 12 amino acids. The germline V gene encodes CDR1 MDHEN and CDR2 SYDVKM. Trimming took off 5 bases at V and 0 bases at J, with 4 bases between the two ends. CDR3 region: CASSEMNTEAFF. The DNA for the CDR3 is TGTGCCAGCAGTGAGATGAACACTGAAGCTTTCTTT.

This clonotype has ten or more counts. The chain employs TRBV7-2 and TRBJ2-1; a weak D match, TRBD2 (6 bases). Germline V lookup: CDR1 SGHTA, CDR2 FQGNSA. Trimming shortened V by 8 bases and J by 9 bases, and 20 bases separated the two germline ends. This CDR3 has 14 amino acids. CDR3 sequence: CASGRGGRGGEQFF. In DNA, the CDR3 is TGTGCCAGCGGGCGGGGCGGACGGGGCGGTGAGCAGTTCTTC. The full variable domain, rest sourced from reference TRBV7-2 and TRBJ2-1, is GAGVSQSPSNKVTEKGKDVELRCDPISGHTALYWYRQSLGQGLEFLIYFQGNSAPDKSGLPSDRFSAERTGGSVSTLTIQRTQQEDSAVYLCASGRGGRGGEQFFGPGTRLTVL.

Ten or more counts support this clonotype. CDR3 in amino acids: CASSRHGAPQDNYGYTF. The CDR3 DNA sequence: TGTGCCAGCAGCCGTCACGGGGCCCCCCAAGACAACTATGGCTACACCTTC. The rearrangement joins TRBV7-2 to TRBJ1-2; TRBD1 is a possible D gene (5 bases). CDR1 is SGHTA, CDR2 FQGNSA, per germline. The CDR3 runs to 17 residues. V was pared by 5 bases and J by 2 bases, with 21 bases between.

This clonotype was picked up many times. This chain joins TRBV20-1 and TRBJ1-2; D may be TRBD1 (6 bases). CDR3 size: 15 residues. CDR1 is DFQATT, CDR2 SNEGSKA, per germline (reference sequence). Trimming took 0 bases from V and 0 from J, leaving 11 bases between them. The CDR3 DNA follows: TGCAGTGCTAGAGATTCGGGGGGCACTAACTATGGCTACACCTTC. It specifies CSARDSGGTNYGYTF.

This clonotype was recorded at least ten times. The chain combines TRBV20-1 with TRBJ1-5, with D unresolved. The germline gives CDR1 DFQATT, CDR2 SNEGSKA (reference sequence). Trimming removed 6 bases at V and 11 bases at J, with 14 bases between. The CDR3 extends over 11 amino acids. The CDR3 bases are TGCAGTGCCCCTAAGGGTGAGGCCCAGCATTTT. This encodes CSAPKGEAQHF.

This clonotype was observed many times. The rearrangement joins TRBV30 to TRBJ2-7; 7 nucleotides match TRBD1. The CDR3 covers 13 residues. Germline CDR1 GTSNPN, CDR2 SVGIG (reference sequence). The V gene end was trimmed by 3 bases and the J gene end by 3 bases; junction bases not matched to a gene: 5. CDR3 DNA sequence: TGTGCCTGGAGAGGGGGACAGAGCTACGAGCAGTACTTC. Translating it yields CAWRGGQSYEQYF.

The table lists this clonotype with a few counts. The chain carries TRBV13 and TRBJ1-2; no clear D. Germline CDR1 is PRHDT and CDR2 is FYEKMQ (reference sequence). V was cut by 4 bases and J by 6 bases, with 18 bases left in between. The CDR3 totals 15 residues. CDR3 nucleotide sequence: TGTGCCAGCAGCTCCGACGGACGGTTGAGGGATGGCTACACCTTC. Protein sequence: CASSSDGRLRDGYTF.

This clonotype was seen ten or more times. The chain carries TRBV20-1 and TRBJ2-3, with D perhaps TRBD1 (6 bases). The V end lost 2 bases, the J end lost 4 bases, and 10 bases lay between the germline ends. The CDR3 is 13 amino acids. CDR1 DFQATT and CDR2 SNEGSKA come from the germline V gene (reference sequence). The CDR3 nucleotides read TGCAGTGCTAGAAGGCAGGGGCCAGATACGCAGTATTTT. Translating it yields CSARRQGPDTQYF.

At least ten counts were recorded for this clonotype. V usage is TRBV19 and J usage is TRBJ1-6, with 8 bases identical to TRBD1. CDR3 length: 13 residues. CDR1 is LNHDA, CDR2 SQIVND, per germline (reference sequence). The ends lost 3 bases at V and 11 bases at J; junction bases unmatched: 3. DNA for the CDR3: TGTGCCAGTAGTATCGGGACAGGAACACCCCTCCACTTT. Its translation is CASSIGTGTPLHF.

In its sample, this clonotype was seen many times. Relative to the germline gene, one junction end is altered; a read error may explain this. This chain joins TRBV5-1 and TRBJ1-3; no firm D call. The germline V gene has CDR1 SGHRS and CDR2 YFSETQ. This CDR3 has 15 residues. This chain's CDR3 is CASSLGNSGNTIYHF. The CDR3 nucleotides are TGCGCCAGCAGCTTGGGGAACTCTGGAAACACCATATATCATTTT. The variable domain in full, completed from reference TRBV5-1 and TRBJ1-3, reads KAGVTQTPRYLIKTRGQQVTLSCSPISGHRSVSWYQQTPGQGLQFLFEYFSETQRNKGNFPGRFSGRQFSNSRSEMNVSTLELGDSALYLCASSLGNSGNTIYHFGEGSWLTVV.

This clonotype was counted between two and nine times. The chain links TRBV30 to TRBJ2-6; TRBD1 might be the D (6 bases). Trimming left V 2 bases short and J 2 bases short, with 7 bases between. The CDR3 consists of 14 residues. Looked up from germline, CDR1 is GTSNPN and CDR2 is SVGIG (reference sequence). CDR3 amino acids: CAWSQGTGANVLTF. CDR3 nucleotides: TGTGCCTGGAGTCAGGGGACTGGGGCCAACGTCCTGACTTTC.

This clonotype was observed at least ten times. The V gene is TRBV25-1, the J gene TRBJ2-6; TRBD1 matches 8 bases. V shed 5 bases and J 0 bases; nucleotides not matched to a gene: 6. CDR3 length: 17 residues. The germline gives CDR1 MGHDK, CDR2 SYGVNS. This CDR3 reads CASSSGTGHSGANVLTF. Written as DNA, the CDR3 is TGTGCCAGCAGTTCCGGGACAGGCCACTCTGGGGCCAACGTCCTGACTTTC.

This chain uses TRBV29-1 with TRBJ1-2; tentatively, D is TRBD1 (5 bases). Trimming pared 4 bases from V and 4 bases from J, leaving 10 bases between. Germline loops: CDR1 SQVTM, CDR2 ANQGSEA. CDR3 length: 12 amino acids. The DNA of the CDR3 is TGCAGCGTTGGAGAGGGGATCTATGGCTACACCTTC. This codes for CSVGEGIYGYTF.

This clonotype was observed many times. The chain carries TRBV7-6 and TRBJ1-3; D not certain. Trimming pared 5 bases from V and 0 bases from J, leaving 11 bases between. The CDR3 covers 15 residues. The germline gives CDR1 SGHVS, CDR2 FNYEAQ. The CDR3 reads CASSPSQSSGNTIYF. The CDR3 DNA follows: TGTGCCAGCAGCCCCTCACAGAGCTCTGGAAACACCATATATTTT.

This clonotype was recorded once. A much more abundant neighbour one base away suggests this may be a read error. The J gene is TRBJ2-5, the V gene TRBV20-1, with D perhaps TRBD1 (5 bases). The CDR3 sequence is 13 residues long. Germline V CDR1 and CDR2: DFQATT, SNEGSKA (reference sequence). CDR3 sequence: CSASKGLQESQYF. The CDR3 DNA follows: TGCAGTGCTAGTAAGGGGCTCCAAGAGTCCCAGTACTTC.